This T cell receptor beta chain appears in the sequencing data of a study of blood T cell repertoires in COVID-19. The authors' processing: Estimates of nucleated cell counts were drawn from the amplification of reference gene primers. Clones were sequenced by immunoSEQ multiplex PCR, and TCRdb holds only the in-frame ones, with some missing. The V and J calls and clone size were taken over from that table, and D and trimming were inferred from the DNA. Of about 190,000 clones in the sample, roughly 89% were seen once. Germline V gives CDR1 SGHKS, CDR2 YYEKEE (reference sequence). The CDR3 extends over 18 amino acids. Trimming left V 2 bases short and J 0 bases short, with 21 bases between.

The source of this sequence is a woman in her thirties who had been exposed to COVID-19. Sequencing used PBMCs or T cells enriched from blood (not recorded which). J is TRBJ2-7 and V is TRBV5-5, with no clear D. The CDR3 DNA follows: TGTGCCAGCAGCTTTAAAACGACCCCGGGTGGCGTCTCCTACGAGCAGTACTTC. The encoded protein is CASSFKTTPGGVSYEQYF.